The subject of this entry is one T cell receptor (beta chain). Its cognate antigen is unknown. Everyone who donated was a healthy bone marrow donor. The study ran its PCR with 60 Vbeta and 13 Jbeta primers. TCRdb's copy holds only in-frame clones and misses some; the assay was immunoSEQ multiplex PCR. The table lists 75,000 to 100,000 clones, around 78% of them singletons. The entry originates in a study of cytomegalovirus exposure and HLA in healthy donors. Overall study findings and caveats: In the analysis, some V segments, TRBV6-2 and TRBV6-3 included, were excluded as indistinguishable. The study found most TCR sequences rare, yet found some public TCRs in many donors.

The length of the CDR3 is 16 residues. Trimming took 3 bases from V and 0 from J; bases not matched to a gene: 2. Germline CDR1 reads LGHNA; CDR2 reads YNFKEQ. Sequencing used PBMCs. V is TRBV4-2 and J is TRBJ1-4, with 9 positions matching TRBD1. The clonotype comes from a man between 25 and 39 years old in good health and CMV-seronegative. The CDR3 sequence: CASSHRQGATNEKLFF. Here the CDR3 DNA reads TGTGCCAGCAGCCACCGACAGGGGGCAACTAATGAAAAACTGTTTTTT.